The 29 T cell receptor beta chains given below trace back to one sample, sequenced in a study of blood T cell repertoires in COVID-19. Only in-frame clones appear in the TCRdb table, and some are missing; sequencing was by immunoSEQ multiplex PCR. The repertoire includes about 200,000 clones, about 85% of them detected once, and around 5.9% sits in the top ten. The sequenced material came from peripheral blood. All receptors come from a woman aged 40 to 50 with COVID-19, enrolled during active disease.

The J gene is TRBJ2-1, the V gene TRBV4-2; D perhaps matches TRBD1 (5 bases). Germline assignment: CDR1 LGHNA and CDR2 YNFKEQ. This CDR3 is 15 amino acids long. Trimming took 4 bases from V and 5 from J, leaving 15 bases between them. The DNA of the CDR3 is TGTGCCAGCAGCCCCCTCCTGGGCAGGGACAATGAGCAGTTCTTC. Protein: CASSPLLGRDNEQFF.

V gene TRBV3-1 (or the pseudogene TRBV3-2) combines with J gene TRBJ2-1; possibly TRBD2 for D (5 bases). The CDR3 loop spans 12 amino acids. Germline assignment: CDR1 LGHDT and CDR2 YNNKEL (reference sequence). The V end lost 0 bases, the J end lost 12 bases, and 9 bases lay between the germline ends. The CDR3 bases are TGTGCCAGCAGCCAAGATCGAGGGTGGCAGTTCTTC. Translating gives CASSQDRGWQFF.

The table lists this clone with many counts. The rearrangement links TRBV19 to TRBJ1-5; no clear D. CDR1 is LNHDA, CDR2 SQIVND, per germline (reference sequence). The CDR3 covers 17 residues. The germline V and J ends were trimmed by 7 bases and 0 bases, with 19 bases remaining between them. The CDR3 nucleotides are TGTGCCAGTACCCTCCTGGGAGGCGAATATAGCAATCAGCCCCAGCATTTT. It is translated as CASTLLGGEYSNQPQHF. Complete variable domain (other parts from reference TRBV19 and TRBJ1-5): DGGITQSPKYLFRKEGQNVTLSCEQNLNHDAMYWYRQDPGQGLRLIYYSQIVNDFQKGDIAEGYSVSREKKESFPLTVTSAQKNPTAFYLCASTLLGGEYSNQPQHFGDGTRLSIL.

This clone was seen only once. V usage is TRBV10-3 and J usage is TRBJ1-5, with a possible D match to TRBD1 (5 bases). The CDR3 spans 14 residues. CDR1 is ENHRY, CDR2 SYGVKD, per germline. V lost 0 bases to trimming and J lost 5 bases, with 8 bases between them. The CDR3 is CAISESGQDQPQHF. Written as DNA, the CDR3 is TGTGCCATCAGTGAGTCGGGGCAAGATCAGCCCCAGCATTTT.

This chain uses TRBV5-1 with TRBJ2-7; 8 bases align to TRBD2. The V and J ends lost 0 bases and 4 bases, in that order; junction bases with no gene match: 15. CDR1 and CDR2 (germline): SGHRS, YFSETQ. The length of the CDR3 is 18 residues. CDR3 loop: CASSLADIGRASIYEQYF. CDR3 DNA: TGCGCCAGCAGCTTGGCCGATATCGGGAGGGCCTCGATTTACGAGCAGTACTTC.

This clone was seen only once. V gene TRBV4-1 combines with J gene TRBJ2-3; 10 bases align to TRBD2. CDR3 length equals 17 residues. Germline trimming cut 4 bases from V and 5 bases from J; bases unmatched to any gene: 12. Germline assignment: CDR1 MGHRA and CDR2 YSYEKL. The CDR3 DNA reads TGCGCCAGCAGCCTCCTTCTCACTAGCGGGGTTGAAGATACGCAGTATTTT. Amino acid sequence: CASSLLLTSGVEDTQYF.

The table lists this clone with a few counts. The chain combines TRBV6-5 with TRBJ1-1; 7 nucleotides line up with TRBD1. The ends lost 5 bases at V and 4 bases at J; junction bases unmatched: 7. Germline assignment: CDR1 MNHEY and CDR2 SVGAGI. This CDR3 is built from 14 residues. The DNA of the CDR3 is TGTGCCAGCAGTACCACAGGGGAGGCCACTGAAGCTTTCTTT. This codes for CASSTTGEATEAFF.

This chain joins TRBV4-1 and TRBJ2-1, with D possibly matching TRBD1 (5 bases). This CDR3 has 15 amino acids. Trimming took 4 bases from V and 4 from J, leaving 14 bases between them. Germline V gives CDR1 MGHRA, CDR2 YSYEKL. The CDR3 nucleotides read TGCGCCAGCAGCCCTGGCCAGGGTCCTTACAATGAGCAGTTCTTC. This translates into CASSPGQGPYNEQFF.

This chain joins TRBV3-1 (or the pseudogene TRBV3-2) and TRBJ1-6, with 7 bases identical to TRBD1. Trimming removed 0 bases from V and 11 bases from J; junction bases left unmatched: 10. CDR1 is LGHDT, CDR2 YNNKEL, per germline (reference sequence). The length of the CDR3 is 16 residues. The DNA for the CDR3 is TGTGCCAGCAGCCAAGATTGGAACAGGGGATCGACACCCCTCCACTTT. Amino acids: CASSQDWNRGSTPLHF.

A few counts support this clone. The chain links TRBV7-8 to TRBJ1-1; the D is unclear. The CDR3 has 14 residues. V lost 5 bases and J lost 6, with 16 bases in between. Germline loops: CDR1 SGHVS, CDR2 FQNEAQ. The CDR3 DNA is TGTGCCAGCAGCCCCCGATGGGAGGAGTCTGAAGCTTTCTTT. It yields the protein CASSPRWEESEAFF.

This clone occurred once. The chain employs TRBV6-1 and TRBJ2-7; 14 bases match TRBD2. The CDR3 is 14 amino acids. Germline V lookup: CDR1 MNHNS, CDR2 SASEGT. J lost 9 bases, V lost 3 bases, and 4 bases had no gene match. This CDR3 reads CASSERLAGGVQYF. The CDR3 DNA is TGTGCCAGCAGTGAGAGACTAGCGGGAGGGGTGCAGTACTTC.

DNA for the CDR3: TGCGCCAGCAGCCACAGTACCAAAAACATTCAGTACTTC. Protein product: CASSHSTKNIQYF. The chain couples TRBV4-1 to TRBJ2-4, with D unresolved. Trimming cost V 3 bases and J 2 bases, with 5 bases left between them. The germline gives CDR1 MGHRA, CDR2 YSYEKL. The CDR3 covers 13 residues.

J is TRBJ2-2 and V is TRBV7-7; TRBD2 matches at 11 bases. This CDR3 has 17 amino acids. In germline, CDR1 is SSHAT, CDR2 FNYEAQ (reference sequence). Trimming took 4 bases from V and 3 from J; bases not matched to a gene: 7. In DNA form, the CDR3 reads TGTGCCAGCAGCTCAGTAGCGGGGGGGCAGGACACCGGGGAGCTGTTTTTT. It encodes CASSSVAGGQDTGELFF. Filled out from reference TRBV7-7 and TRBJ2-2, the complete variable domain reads GAGVSQSPRYKVTKRGQDVTLRCDPISSHATLYWYQQALGQGPEFLTYFNYEAQPDKSGLPSDRFSAERPEGSISTLTIQRTEQRDSAMYRCASSSVAGGQDTGELFFGEGSRLTVL.

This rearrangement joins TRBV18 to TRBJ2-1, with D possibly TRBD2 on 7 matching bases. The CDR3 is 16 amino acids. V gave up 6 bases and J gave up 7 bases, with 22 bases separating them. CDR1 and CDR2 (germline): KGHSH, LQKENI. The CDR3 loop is CASSELELGGLNEQFF. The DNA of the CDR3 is TGTGCCAGCTCCGAATTAGAGCTGGGGGGGCTGAATGAGCAGTTCTTC.

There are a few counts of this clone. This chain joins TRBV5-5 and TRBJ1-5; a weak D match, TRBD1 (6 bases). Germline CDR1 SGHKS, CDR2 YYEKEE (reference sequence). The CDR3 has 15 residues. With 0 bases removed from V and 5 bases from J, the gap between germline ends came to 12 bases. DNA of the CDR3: TGTGCCAGCAGCTTGGTTCGGGACACTTATCAGCCCCAGCATTTT. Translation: CASSLVRDTYQPQHF.

The CDR3 nucleotides are TGTGCCAGCAGCTCGGGGGGTACAGATACGCAGTATTTT. Its protein is CASSSGGTDTQYF. This chain joins TRBV5-8 and TRBJ2-3; 7 bases are a match to TRBD2. This CDR3 has 13 residues. The J segment lost 3 bases and the V segment lost 3 bases, leaving 1 base of the junction unmatched. Germline V gene lookup returns CDR1 SGHTS and CDR2 YDEGEE.

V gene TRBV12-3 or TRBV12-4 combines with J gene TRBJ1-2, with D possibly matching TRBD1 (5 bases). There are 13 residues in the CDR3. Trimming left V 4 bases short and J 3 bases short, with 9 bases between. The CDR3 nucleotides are TGTGCCAGCAGTTCTGAGACAGACTATGGCTACACCTTC. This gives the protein CASSSETDYGYTF.

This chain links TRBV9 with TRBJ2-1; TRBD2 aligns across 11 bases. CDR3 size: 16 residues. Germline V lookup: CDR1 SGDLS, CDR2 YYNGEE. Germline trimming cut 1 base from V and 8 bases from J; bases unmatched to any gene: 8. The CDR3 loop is CASSVTSGGPGDEQFF. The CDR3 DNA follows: TGTGCCAGCAGCGTAACTAGCGGGGGTCCTGGGGATGAGCAGTTCTTC.

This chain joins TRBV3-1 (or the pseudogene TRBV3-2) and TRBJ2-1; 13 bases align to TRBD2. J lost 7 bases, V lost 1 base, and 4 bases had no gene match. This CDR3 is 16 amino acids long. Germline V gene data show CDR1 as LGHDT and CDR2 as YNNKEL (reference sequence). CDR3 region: CASSQGTSGRGNEQFF. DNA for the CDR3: TGTGCCAGCAGCCAAGGGACTAGCGGGAGAGGGAATGAGCAGTTCTTC.

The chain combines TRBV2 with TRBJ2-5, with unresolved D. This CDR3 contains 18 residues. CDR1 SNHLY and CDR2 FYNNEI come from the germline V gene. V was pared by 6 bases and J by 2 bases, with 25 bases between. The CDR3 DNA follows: TGTGCCAGCAGAAGGCCCCAAAGAGACTCCCTCCTTCAAGAGACCCAGTACTTC. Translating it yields CASRRPQRDSLLQETQYF.

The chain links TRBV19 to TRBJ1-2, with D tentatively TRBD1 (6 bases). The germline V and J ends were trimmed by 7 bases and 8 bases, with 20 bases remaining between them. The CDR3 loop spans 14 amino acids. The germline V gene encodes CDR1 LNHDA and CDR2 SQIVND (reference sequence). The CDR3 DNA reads TGTGCCAGTACCCCCAGGGGCCCAGGGTGGGGCTACACCTTC. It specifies CASTPRGPGWGYTF.

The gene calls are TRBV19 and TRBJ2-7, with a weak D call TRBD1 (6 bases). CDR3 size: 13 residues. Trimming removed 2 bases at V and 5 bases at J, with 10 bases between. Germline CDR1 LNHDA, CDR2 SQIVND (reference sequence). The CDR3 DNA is TGTGCCAGTAGTATACCCACAGGGAACGAGCAGTACTTC. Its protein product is CASSIPTGNEQYF.

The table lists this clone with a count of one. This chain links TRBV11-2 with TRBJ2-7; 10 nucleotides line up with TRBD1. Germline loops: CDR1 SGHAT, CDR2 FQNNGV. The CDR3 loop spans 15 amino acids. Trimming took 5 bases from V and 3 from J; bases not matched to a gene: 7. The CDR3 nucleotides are TGTGCCAGCAGCCAGGACAGGGGGGCCTACTACGAGCAGTACTTC. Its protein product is CASSQDRGAYYEQYF.

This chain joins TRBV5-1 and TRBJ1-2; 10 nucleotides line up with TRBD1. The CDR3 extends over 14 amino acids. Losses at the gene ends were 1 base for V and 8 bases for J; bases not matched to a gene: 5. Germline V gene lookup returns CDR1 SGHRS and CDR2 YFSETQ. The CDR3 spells CASSLKDRGGGYTF. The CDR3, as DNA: TGCGCCAGCAGCTTGAAGGACAGGGGGGGAGGCTACACCTTC.

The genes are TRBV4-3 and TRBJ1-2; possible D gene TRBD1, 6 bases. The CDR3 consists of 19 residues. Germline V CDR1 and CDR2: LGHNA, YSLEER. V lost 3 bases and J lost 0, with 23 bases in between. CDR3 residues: CASSHRDRSSVGANYGYTF. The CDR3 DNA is TGCGCCAGCAGCCACCGAGACAGGTCGTCGGTAGGGGCTAACTATGGCTACACCTTC.

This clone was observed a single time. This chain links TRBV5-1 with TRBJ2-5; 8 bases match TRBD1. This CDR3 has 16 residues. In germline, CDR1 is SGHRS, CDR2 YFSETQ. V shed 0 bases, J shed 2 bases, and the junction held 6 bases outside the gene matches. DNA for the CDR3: TGCGCCAGCAGCTTGGGGGGGACAGGCCCTCAAGAGACCCAGTACTTC. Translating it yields CASSLGGTGPQETQYF.

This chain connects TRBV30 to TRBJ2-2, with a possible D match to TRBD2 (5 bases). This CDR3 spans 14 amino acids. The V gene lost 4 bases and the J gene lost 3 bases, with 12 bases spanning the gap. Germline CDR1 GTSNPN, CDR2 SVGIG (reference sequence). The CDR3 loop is CAWTSGMDTGELFF. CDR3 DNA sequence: TGTGCCTGGACCTCCGGGATGGACACCGGGGAGCTGTTTTTT.

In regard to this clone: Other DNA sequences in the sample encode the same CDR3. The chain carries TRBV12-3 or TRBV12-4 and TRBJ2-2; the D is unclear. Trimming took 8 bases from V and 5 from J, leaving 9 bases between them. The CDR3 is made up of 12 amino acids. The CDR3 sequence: CASSRDTGELFF. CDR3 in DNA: TGTGCCAGCTCGCGTGATACCGGGGAGCTGTTTTTT.

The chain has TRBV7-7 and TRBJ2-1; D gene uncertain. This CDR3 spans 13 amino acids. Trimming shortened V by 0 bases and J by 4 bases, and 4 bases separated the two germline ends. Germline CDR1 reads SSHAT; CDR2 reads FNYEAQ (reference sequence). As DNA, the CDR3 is TGTGCCAGCAGCTTAGCTAGATACAATGAGCAGTTCTTC. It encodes CASSLARYNEQFF.